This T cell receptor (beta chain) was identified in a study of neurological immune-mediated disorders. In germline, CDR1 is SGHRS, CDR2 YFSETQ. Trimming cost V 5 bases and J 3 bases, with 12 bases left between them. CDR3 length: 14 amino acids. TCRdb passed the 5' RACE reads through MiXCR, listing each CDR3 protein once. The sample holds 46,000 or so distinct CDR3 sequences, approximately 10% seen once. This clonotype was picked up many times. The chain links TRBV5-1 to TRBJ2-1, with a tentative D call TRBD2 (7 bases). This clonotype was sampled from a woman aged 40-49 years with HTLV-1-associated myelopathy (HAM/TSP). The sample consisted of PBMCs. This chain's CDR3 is CASRERGGYNEQFF. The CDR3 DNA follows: TGCGCCAGCAGGGAAAGGGGGGGCTACAATGAGCAGTTCTTC.